The 14 T cell receptor beta chains listed next were all sequenced from one sample in a study of identical twins. Via MiXCR, TCRdb re-called the 5' RACE reads, giving one row per CDR3 protein. This sample has approximately 690,000 distinct CDR3 sequences, with around 6% found just once. What was sequenced was naive T cells sorted from blood. These receptors all come from a man younger than 35 in good health.

The sample holds many counts of this clonotype. J is TRBJ2-1 and V is TRBV29-1; 7 bases map to TRBD1. There are 12 residues in the CDR3. Germline V gene data show CDR1 as SQVTM and CDR2 as ANQGSEA. The V and J ends lost 2 bases and 11 bases, in that order; junction bases with no gene match: 6. Here the CDR3 reads CSVEHRDSQQFF. The CDR3 DNA is TGCAGCGTTGAACACCGGGACAGCCAGCAGTTCTTC.

This clonotype was found a few times. The rearrangement joins TRBV5-1 to TRBJ2-4; weak D call: TRBD2 (6 bases). The germline V gene encodes CDR1 SGHRS and CDR2 YFSETQ. Trimming removed 0 bases at V and 0 bases at J, with 13 bases between. The CDR3 loop spans 17 amino acids. CDR3 nucleotides: TGCGCCAGCAGCTTGGAAGGAGGGACCCTAGCCAAAAACATTCAGTACTTC. Amino acids: CASSLEGGTLAKNIQYF. The complete variable domain, with remaining parts taken from reference TRBV5-1 and TRBJ2-4, reads KAGVTQTPRYLIKTRGQQVTLSCSPISGHRSVSWYQQTPGQGLQFLFEYFSETQRNKGNFPGRFSGRQFSNSRSEMNVSTLELGDSALYLCASSLEGGTLAKNIQYFGAGTRLSVL.

V and J are TRBV29-1 and TRBJ2-5; D uncertain. Germline-derived CDR1 and CDR2 are SQVTM and ANQGSEA. V gave up 7 bases and J gave up 2 bases, with 14 bases separating them. The CDR3 is made up of 13 amino acids. This CDR3 is CSGAPDFQETQYF. CDR3 bases: TGCAGCGGCGCCCCTGATTTTCAAGAGACCCAGTACTTC.

V is TRBV5-6 and J is TRBJ2-7; D is perhaps TRBD1 (6 bases). The V gene lost 6 bases and the J gene lost 2 bases, with 15 bases spanning the gap. This CDR3 region has 14 residues. Germline V gene data show CDR1 as SGHDT and CDR2 as YYEEEE. CDR3 in amino acids: CASTRVQGAYEQYF. The CDR3 DNA follows: TGTGCCAGCACCCGCGTACAGGGAGCCTACGAGCAGTACTTC.

This clonotype showed up many times. V and J are TRBV7-8 and TRBJ2-1; 9 positions match TRBD2. The CDR3 runs to 18 residues. Germline V lookup: CDR1 SGHVS, CDR2 FQNEAQ. Trimming removed 0 bases from V and 5 bases from J; junction bases left unmatched: 11. The CDR3 DNA reads as TGTGCCAGCAGCTTAGCCTCAGGGTTGGCGGGAGGGAACAATGAGCAGTTCTTC. Protein product: CASSLASGLAGGNNEQFF.

This clonotype occurred many times. The V and J genes are TRBV20-1 and TRBJ2-1; D may match TRBD1 or TRBD2 (5 bases each). Trimming took 3 bases from V and 5 from J, leaving 17 bases between them. From germline, CDR1 is DFQATT and CDR2 SNEGSKA (reference sequence). The CDR3 totals 15 residues. CDR3 sequence (DNA): TGCAGTGCTAGTAGCGTGGGGGTGGGACACAATGAGCAGTTCTTC. Encoded protein: CSASSVGVGHNEQFF.

This clonotype was found a few times. This sequence joins TRBV19 and TRBJ1-2; a weak D match, TRBD1 (5 bases). Germline CDR1 and CDR2: LNHDA and SQIVND (reference sequence). V was trimmed by 7 bases and J by 4 bases, leaving 13 bases between them. The length of the CDR3 is 13 residues. DNA for the CDR3: TGTGCCAGTACCCAGAGGAGGGGCTATGGCTACACCTTC. Amino acid sequence: CASTQRRGYGYTF.

The chain recombines TRBV11-3 with TRBJ2-1, with D possibly TRBD2 on 5 matching bases. This CDR3 has 13 residues. Per the germline V gene, CDR1 is SGHNT and CDR2 is YENEEA. The ends were cut back, 8 bases at V and 1 base at J, with 9 bases in the middle. CDR3 amino acids: CASQTGSYNEQFF. In nucleotides, the CDR3 is TGTGCCAGCCAGACGGGATCCTACAATGAGCAGTTCTTC.

The chain uses TRBV3-1 and TRBJ1-3; D not resolved. Deletions cut 1 base from V and 0 bases from J, with 10 bases between. Germline CDR1 and CDR2: LGHDT and YNNKEL (reference sequence). The CDR3 runs 16 residues. For the CDR3, the DNA is TGTGCCAGCAGCCAAGCTATCTATAGCTCTGGAAACACCATATATTTT. Its protein product is CASSQAIYSSGNTIYF.

V gene TRBV18 combines with J gene TRBJ2-1; no clear D gene. CDR1 is KGHSH and CDR2 is LQKENI in the germline V gene. Trimming pared 3 bases from V and 5 bases from J, leaving 8 bases between. This CDR3 spans 13 amino acids. For the CDR3, the DNA is TGTGCCAGCTCACCGACGGTTAACAATGAGCAGTTCTTC. It translates to CASSPTVNNEQFF.

This clonotype appeared a few times. The CDR3 is CATSRDRWSYEQFF. Written as DNA, the CDR3 is TGTGCCACCAGCAGAGATCGATGGAGTTATGAGCAGTTCTTC. The rearrangement uses TRBV15 and TRBJ2-1, with no clear D. CDR3 length: 14 amino acids. Germline CDR1 and CDR2: LNHNV and YYDKDF (reference sequence). V was cut by 0 bases and J by 8 bases, with 11 bases left in between.

Only a few counts were recorded for this clonotype. This chain links TRBV6-2 or TRBV6-3 with TRBJ2-7, with a weak D call TRBD2 (6 bases). The germline V and J ends were trimmed by 7 bases and 2 bases, with 21 bases remaining between them. The length of the CDR3 is 16 residues. In germline, CDR1 is MNHEY, CDR2 SVGEGT. CDR3 DNA sequence: TGTGCCAGCATCTTCAGACCAAGCGGGTCCACCTACGAGCAGTACTTC. It translates to CASIFRPSGSTYEQYF.

The chain links TRBV12-3 or TRBV12-4 to TRBJ2-3; 7 nucleotides match TRBD2. V shed 7 bases, J shed 3 bases, and the junction held 13 bases outside the gene matches. The CDR3 runs to 16 residues. The CDR3 here is CASTITGEGGTDTQYF. CDR3 sequence (DNA): TGTGCCAGCACGATCACCGGGGAGGGTGGGACAGATACGCAGTATTTT.

This clonotype was seen at least ten times. The chain couples TRBV12-3 or TRBV12-4 to TRBJ2-7; 11 bases map to TRBD1. The CDR3 is 16 residues long. V was pared by 1 base and J by 5 bases, with 7 bases of the junction left unmatched. CDR3 protein: CASSLDLGQGVHEQYV. CDR3 DNA: TGTGCCAGCAGTTTAGATCTGGGACAGGGGGTCCACGAGCAGTACGTC.